The 8 T cell receptor beta chains below come from one sample, sequenced in a study of beta chain features in type 1 diabetes. Expressed TCRB transcripts were sequenced after all isolated RNA was converted to cDNA. Clones were sequenced by immunoSEQ multiplex PCR, and TCRdb holds only the in-frame ones, with some missing. The data contain about 930,000 clones, 17% of them singletons. Input material: naive CD4+ T cells from blood. Source of these receptors: a woman aged 18 to 35 in good health.

This chain links TRBV28 with TRBJ2-7; 7 bases match TRBD1. This CDR3 is built from 17 residues. V lost 6 bases to trimming and J lost 2 bases; unmatched junction nucleotides: 16. From germline, CDR1 is MDHEN and CDR2 SYDVKM. The CDR3 DNA reads as TGTGCCAGCAGCCCGCTTGGAGCACAGGGGATAACCTACGAGCAGTACTTC. It encodes CASSPLGAQGITYEQYF.

V gene TRBV7-8 combines with J gene TRBJ2-7; D is ambiguous. CDR3 size: 13 residues. CDR1 and CDR2 (germline): SGHVS, FQNEAQ. V lost 3 bases, J lost 2 bases, and 8 bases lay in between. In DNA, the CDR3 is TGTGCCAGCAGCTTGGCGGACCCCTACGAGCAGTACTTC. Translated, it gives CASSLADPYEQYF.

The chain links TRBV2 to TRBJ2-7; D not resolved. The V and J ends lost 8 bases and 6 bases respectively, with 17 bases between them. Germline CDR1 is SNHLY and CDR2 is FYNNEI. The CDR3 runs 13 residues. The CDR3 DNA reads as TGTGCCAGCGCAAGGTTGGCCCCTTTCGAGCAGTACTTC. This translates into CASARLAPFEQYF.

This chain connects TRBV7-9 to TRBJ1-4; D possibly corresponds to TRBD1 (5 bases). The CDR3 spans 14 residues. Germline CDR1 and CDR2: SEHNR and FQNEAQ (reference sequence). The V end lost 5 bases, the J end lost 7 bases, and 14 bases lay between the germline ends. The CDR3 is CASSQTALIEKLFF. The CDR3 nucleotides are TGTGCCAGCAGCCAGACAGCACTTATTGAAAAACTGTTTTTT.

This chain connects TRBV18 to TRBJ1-2; D perhaps matches TRBD1 (5 bases). The V end was cut by 0 bases, the J end by 6 bases, with 17 bases between. The CDR3 totals 16 residues. The V gene's germline CDR1 is KGHSH and CDR2 LQKENI. Here the CDR3 DNA reads TGTGCCAGCTCACCACCGTCAGGGTTCGTTGGCAATGGCTACACCTTC. As protein: CASSPPSGFVGNGYTF.

J is TRBJ1-1 and V is TRBV7-9; 7 bases are a match to TRBD1. V shed 3 bases, J shed 0 bases, and the junction held 4 bases outside the gene matches. CDR1 SEHNR and CDR2 FQNEAQ come from the germline V gene (reference sequence). This CDR3 is built from 15 residues. The CDR3 DNA follows: TGTGCCAGCAGCTTGCCGGGACAGATGAACACTGAAGCTTTCTTT. Protein product: CASSLPGQMNTEAFF.

The chain carries TRBV7-2 and TRBJ1-2; D possibly corresponds to TRBD1 (5 bases). V was clipped by 1 base and J by 8 bases, with 11 bases between them. The germline V gene has CDR1 SGHTA and CDR2 FQGNSA. The CDR3 consists of 13 residues. The CDR3 nucleotides are TGTGCCAGCAGCTTAGGCGGGAGGACAGGCTACACCTTC. This encodes CASSLGGRTGYTF.

In this sample, this clone turned up a few times. The V and J genes are TRBV18 and TRBJ2-1; D may be TRBD2 (6 bases). This CDR3 region has 17 residues. Germline CDR1 is KGHSH and CDR2 is LQKENI. Trimming left V 1 base short and J 0 bases short, with 13 bases between. The chain's CDR3 is CASSPQSGSSSYNEQFF. The CDR3 nucleotides read TGTGCCAGCTCACCACAAAGCGGGTCGAGCTCCTACAATGAGCAGTTCTTC.